This T cell receptor beta chain appears in the sequencing data of a study of blood T cell repertoires in COVID-19. In the study overall: Samples representing acute and convalescent COVID-19 were sourced from the United States, Italy and Spain. The cDNA or gDNA used as material had been derived from T cells, B-cell-depleted T cells, or PBMCs.

This clone has a single count. Seattle's cohort entered during active infection and was followed longitudinally. Original processing notes: Scientists estimated how many nucleated cells there were by amplifying reference gene primers. This table comes from immunoSEQ multiplex PCR, and its TCRdb copy is limited to in-frame clones, with some not included. The DNA gave D and trimming, while V, J and clone size come from that table. The sample consists of some 240,000 clones, 92% of them appearing once. The TCR sequence derives from a man aged 55 to 70 with COVID-19, enrolled during active disease. Sequenced sample: peripheral blood.

This chain's CDR3 is CASSSGVDRGFSGANVLTF. Here the CDR3 DNA reads TGCGCCAGCAGCTCAGGAGTGGACAGGGGGTTTTCTGGGGCCAACGTCCTGACTTTC. This chain uses TRBV5-1 with TRBJ2-6; TRBD1 matches at 10 bases. Losses at the gene ends were 3 bases for V and 1 base for J; bases not matched to a gene: 10. Looked up from germline, CDR1 is SGHRS and CDR2 is YFSETQ. This CDR3 spans 19 amino acids.